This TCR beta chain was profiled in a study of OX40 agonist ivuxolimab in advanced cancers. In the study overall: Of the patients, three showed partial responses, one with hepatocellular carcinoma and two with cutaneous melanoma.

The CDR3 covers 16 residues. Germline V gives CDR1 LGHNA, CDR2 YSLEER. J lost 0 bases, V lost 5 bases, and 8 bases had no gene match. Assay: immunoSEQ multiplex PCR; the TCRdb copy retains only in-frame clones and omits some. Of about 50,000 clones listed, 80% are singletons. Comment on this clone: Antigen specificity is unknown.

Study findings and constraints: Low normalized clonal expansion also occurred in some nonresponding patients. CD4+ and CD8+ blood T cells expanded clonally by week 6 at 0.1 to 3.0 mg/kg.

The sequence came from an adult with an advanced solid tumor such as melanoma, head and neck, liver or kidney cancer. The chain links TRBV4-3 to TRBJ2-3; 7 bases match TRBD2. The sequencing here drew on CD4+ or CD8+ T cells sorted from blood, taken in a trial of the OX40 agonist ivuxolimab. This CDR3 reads CASSFWGGGSTDTQYF. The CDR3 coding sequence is TGCGCCAGCAGCTTCTGGGGCGGGGGAAGCACAGATACGCAGTATTTT.